The 20 T cell receptor beta chains listed next were all sequenced from one sample in a study of STAT3 mutations in large granular lymphocyte leukemia. Their antigen targets remain unknown. Assay: immunoSEQ multiplex PCR; the TCRdb copy retains only in-frame clones and omits some. The sample carries fewer than 6,000 clones, roughly 90% recorded once. Study-wide points: In T-cell large granular lymphocyte leukemia, about half of patients showed multiple immunodominant subclonotypes.

The sample taken for sequencing was PBMCs. Source of these receptors: a human donor with T large granular lymphocyte leukemia. Some clones in this sample may be carry-over from other donors' samples.

V usage is TRBV19 and J usage is TRBJ1-1, with no clear D. The CDR3 has 14 residues. Germline lookup yields CDR1 LNHDA and CDR2 SQIVND (reference sequence). The ends were cut back, 3 bases at V and 5 bases at J, with 13 bases in the middle. The CDR3 nucleotides are TGTGCCAGTAGTATCCAGCGTGAGGTGACTGAAGCTTTCTTT. It specifies CASSIQREVTEAFF.

The chain couples TRBV7-2 to TRBJ2-1; perhaps D is TRBD1 or TRBD2 (6 bases each). In germline, CDR1 is SGHTA, CDR2 FQGNSA. Trimming left V 1 base short and J 1 base short, with 11 bases between. The CDR3 sequence is 16 residues long. CDR3 in DNA: TGTGCCAGCAGCTTAGGTCAGGGGAGGTCCTACAATGAGCAGTTCTTC. This codes for CASSLGQGRSYNEQFF.

A remark on this clone: A read error may produce the germline difference seen at one junction end. This sequence joins TRBV18 and TRBJ2-7, with D possibly matching TRBD2 (6 bases). Germline V CDR1 and CDR2: KGHSH, LQKENI. The CDR3 loop spans 12 amino acids. The DNA of the CDR3 is TGTGCCAGCTCTCTATCGGAGGGAAAGCTGCACTTC. Translated: CASSLSEGKLHF.

The chain joins TRBV5-1 to TRBJ2-3; D is ambiguous. Germline V gene data show CDR1 as SGHRS and CDR2 as YFSETQ. Between the trimmed V and J ends, which lost 4 bases and 5 bases, there was a span of 14 bases. The CDR3 contains 14 residues. The CDR3 here is CASSPVQPEDTQYF. The DNA of the CDR3 is TGCGCCAGCAGCCCGGTGCAACCGGAAGATACGCAGTATTTT.

This clone came up a few times. J is TRBJ2-7 and V is TRBV5-3; D gene uncertain. TRBV5-3 is known as an ORF, though its function is uncertain. The CDR3 length is 11 residues. Trimming took 4 bases from V and 3 from J, leaving 5 bases between them. The CDR3 is CARSPNYEQYV. The CDR3 DNA reads as TGTGCCAGAAGCCCAAACTACGAGCAGTACGTC.

This chain connects TRBV9 to TRBJ1-4; the match to TRBD1 covers 7 bases. Germline CDR1 SGDLS, CDR2 YYNGEE. After removal of 0 bases from V and 8 bases from J, the junction contained 10 bases not matched to a gene. This CDR3 is built from 16 residues. The CDR3 reads CASSVGWGDSGEKLFF. The CDR3 DNA sequence: TGTGCCAGCAGCGTAGGATGGGGGGACAGTGGGGAAAAACTGTTTTTT.

The chain has TRBV4-3 and TRBJ1-2; D not resolved. The length of the CDR3 is 15 residues. Between the trimmed V and J ends, which lost 0 bases and 5 bases, there was a span of 13 bases. Germline CDR1 reads LGHNA; CDR2 reads YSLEER. The CDR3: CASSQDRDPLYGYTF. Here the CDR3 DNA reads TGCGCCAGCAGCCAAGATCGGGATCCCCTATATGGCTACACCTTC.

The V gene is TRBV19, the J gene TRBJ1-2; possibly TRBD1 for D (5 bases). CDR1 is LNHDA, CDR2 SQIVND, per germline (reference sequence). The ends were cut back, 3 bases at V and 4 bases at J, with 15 bases in the middle. This CDR3 is 15 amino acids long. CDR3 in amino acids: CASSIGTVYSYGYTF. The CDR3 bases are TGTGCCAGTAGTATTGGGACCGTATACTCCTATGGCTACACCTTC.

CDR3 DNA: TGTGCCAGCAGCTTAGGGGGCAGAGGGCAGGACACTGAAGCTTTCTTT. This sequence encodes CASSLGGRGQDTEAFF. The chain has TRBV7-9 and TRBJ1-1, with a possible D match to TRBD1 (5 bases). Germline CDR1 reads SEHNR; CDR2 reads FQNEAQ (reference sequence). V lost 1 base and J lost 3, with 15 bases in between. This CDR3 is 16 amino acids long. Using reference TRBV7-9 and TRBJ1-1 for the parts outside the CDR3, the full variable domain is DTGVSQNPRHKITKRGQNVTFRCDPISEHNRLYWYRQTLGQGPEFLTYFQNEAQLEKSRLLSDRFSAERPKGSFSTLEIQRTEQGDSAMYLCASSLGGRGQDTEAFFGQGTRLTVV.

This clone was seen just once. The CDR3 loop reads CASSLDPGVPTYEQYV. As DNA, the CDR3 is TGCGCCAGCAGCTTGGATCCAGGGGTCCCCACCTACGAGCAGTACGTC. The chain is built from TRBV5-1 and TRBJ2-7, with D maybe TRBD1 (6 bases). This CDR3 region has 16 residues. Germline assignment: CDR1 SGHRS and CDR2 YFSETQ. V gave up 0 bases and J gave up 2 bases, with 15 bases separating them.

The V and J genes are TRBV7-3 and TRBJ2-1; D might be TRBD1 or TRBD2, each matching 5 bases. The CDR3 covers 16 residues. Germline values: CDR1 SGHTA, CDR2 FQGTGA. Deletions cut 1 base from V and 7 bases from J, with 17 bases between. The CDR3, as DNA: TGTGCCAGCAGCTTAAATCCACAGCGCTGGGGGAATGAGCAGTTCTTC. Translated, it gives CASSLNPQRWGNEQFF.

V usage is TRBV4-2 and J usage is TRBJ2-7; perhaps D is TRBD1 or TRBD2 (7 bases each). Germline CDR1 and CDR2: LGHNA and YNFKEQ. V was trimmed by 6 bases and J by 6 bases, leaving 21 bases between them. The CDR3 is made up of 15 amino acids. The CDR3: CASSPPAGGAGEQYF. The DNA for the CDR3 is TGTGCCAGCAGTCCCCCGGCAGGGGGGGCAGGCGAGCAGTACTTC.

This chain connects TRBV28 to TRBJ2-3; TRBD1 agrees at 7 bases. This CDR3 contains 13 residues. Germline V CDR1 and CDR2: MDHEN, SYDVKM. J gave up 4 bases and V 6 bases, and 4 bases lay outside the gene matches. The CDR3 nucleotides are TGTGCCAGCAGCCGACAGGGTTCAGATACGCAGTATTTT. Residues: CASSRQGSDTQYF.

V is TRBV5-1 and J is TRBJ1-1, with D possibly matching TRBD1 (6 bases). The germline CDR1 and CDR2 sequences are SGHRS and YFSETQ. The CDR3 is 14 amino acids. V lost 0 bases, J lost 3 bases, and 9 bases lay in between. The CDR3 is CASSLEGGDTEAFF. CDR3 sequence (DNA): TGCGCCAGCAGCTTGGAGGGGGGTGACACTGAAGCTTTCTTT.

The rearrangement links TRBV30 to TRBJ2-1, with D uncertain. CDR1 GTSNPN and CDR2 SVGIG come from the germline V gene (reference sequence). The CDR3 extends over 10 amino acids. Trimming cost V 2 bases and J 8 bases, with 4 bases left between them. In DNA, the CDR3 is TGTGCCTGGAGTTACGATGAGCAGTTCTTC. Translated: CAWSYDEQFF.

The rearrangement joins TRBV19 to TRBJ1-6, with D possibly being TRBD1 (5 bases). Looked up from germline, CDR1 is LNHDA and CDR2 is SQIVND (reference sequence). V lost 2 bases and J 8 bases, leaving 19 bases between the germline ends. CDR3 length: 17 amino acids. CDR3: CASSISSRAGNHSPLHF. The CDR3 nucleotides are TGTGCCAGTAGTATATCGTCCAGGGCAGGGAACCATTCACCCCTCCACTTT. Based on the CDR3 plus reference TRBV19 and TRBJ1-6, the full variable domain is DGGITQSPKYLFRKEGQNVTLSCEQNLNHDAMYWYRQDPGQGLRLIYYSQIVNDFQKGDIAEGYSVSREKKESFPLTVTSAQKNPTAFYLCASSISSRAGNHSPLHFGNGTRLTVT.

This chain links TRBV11-2 with TRBJ1-2; TRBD1 matches at 7 bases. In germline, CDR1 is SGHAT, CDR2 FQNNGV. V was clipped by 7 bases and J by 7 bases; unmatched bases: 9. CDR3 size: 13 residues. The DNA for the CDR3 is TGTGCCAGCACCCAAGGGGGCAGGGCTGGCTACACCTTC. As protein: CASTQGGRAGYTF.

V and J are TRBV30 and TRBJ1-5; 11 bases are shared with TRBD1. The CDR3 extends over 14 amino acids. V gave up 2 bases and J gave up 6 bases; unmatched junction bases: 3. Germline V CDR1 and CDR2: GTSNPN, SVGIG (reference sequence). The CDR3 bases are TGTGCCTGGAGTACAGGGACAGGGGGTCAGCCCCAGCATTTT. This gives the protein CAWSTGTGGQPQHF.

The rearrangement joins TRBV12-5 to TRBJ2-5; D may correspond to TRBD1 or TRBD2 (7 bases each). The V and J ends lost 5 bases and 7 bases respectively, with 14 bases between them. The CDR3 has 13 residues. The V gene's germline CDR1 is LGHNT and CDR2 FRNRAP. CDR3 in amino acids: CASGPDREGTQYF. The CDR3 DNA sequence: TGTGCTAGTGGTCCCGACAGGGAGGGGACCCAGTACTTC. Supplemented by reference TRBV12-5 and TRBJ2-5, the full variable domain reads DARVTQTPRHKVTEMGQEVTMRCQPILGHNTVFWYRQTMMQGLELLAYFRNRAPLDDSGMPKDRFSAEMPDATLATLKIQPSEPRDSAVYFCASGPDREGTQYFGPGTRLLVL.

This clone ranks as large. The V and J genes are TRBV21-1 and TRBJ2-1; TRBD2 is taken as the D call from the table, unchecked against the DNA. TRBV21-1 is a pseudogene segment. This CDR3 region has 16 residues. The CDR3: CASSKVPSGIYNEQFF. CDR3 coding DNA: TGTGCCAGCAGCAAAGTGCCTAGCGGAATATACAATGAGCAGTTCTTC.